These T cell receptor beta chains were read from a single sample in a study of T cells in Graves' hyperthyroidism and ophthalmopathy. TCRdb reanalysed the multiplex PCR reads using MiXCR and keeps one entry per CDR3 protein. The sample yields about 250,000 distinct CDR3 sequences, approximately 23% seen once. The sequenced sample consisted of blood. These receptors all come from a woman in her 40s with Graves' ophthalmopathy. Both conserved end residues are part of each CDR3. Fields, in order: J gene, clone size, CDR3 length, V gene, D gene, CDR3 protein, CDR3 DNA. D genes are given only for firm matches. Clone size appears in some rows only: once, few, many, or a class for an expanded clone.

>TRBJ2-7|-|14|TRBV9|-
CASSVGQALREQYF
TGTGCCAGCAGCGTAGGACAGGCATTAAGGGAGCAGTACTTC
>TRBJ2-2|many|15|TRBV7-8|-
CASRPWAENAGELFF
TGTGCCAGCAGGCCCTGGGCGGAGAACGCCGGGGAGCTGTTTTTT
>TRBJ1-5|many|16|TRBV4-1|TRBD1
CASSQEGTASNQPQHF
TGCGCCAGCAGCCAAGAGGGGACAGCTAGCAATCAGCCCCAGCATTTT
>TRBJ1-1|many|14|TRBV7-8|-
CASSLVGRNTEAFF
TGTGCCAGCAGCCTTGTCGGGCGGAACACTGAAGCTTTCTTT
>TRBJ1-2|many|15|TRBV27|-
CASSLSPGASYGYTF
TGTGCCAGCAGTTTATCGCCAGGGGCCAGCTATGGCTACACCTTC
>TRBJ1-1|-|13|TRBV2|TRBD1
CASSEANRGQAFF
TGTGCCAGCAGTGAAGCTAACAGGGGGCAAGCTTTCTTT
>TRBJ2-7|-|15|TRBV11-2|-
CASSPTTGLSYEQYF
TGTGCCAGCAGCCCCACGACAGGTCTTTCCTACGAGCAGTACTTC
>TRBJ1-2|many|13|TRBV28|TRBD1
CASCDRGLRGYTF
TGTGCCAGCTGCGACAGGGGATTGAGAGGCTACACCTTC
>TRBJ2-7|many|13|TRBV15|TRBD2
CATRERGSYEQYF
TGTGCCACCAGGGAGCGGGGGAGCTACGAGCAGTACTTC
>TRBJ2-6|-|16|TRBV27|-
CASSFGSGSGANVLTF
TGTGCCAGCAGTTTCGGTTCAGGGTCCGGGGCCAACGTCCTGACTTTC
>TRBJ2-2|many|13|TRBV28|-
CASSFGEVEELFF
TGTGCCAGCAGTTTCGGGGAGGTCGAGGAGCTGTTTTTT
>TRBJ2-5|many|12|TRBV7-2|-
CASSPSFETQYF
TGTGCCAGCAGCCCTAGTTTTGAGACCCAGTACTTC
>TRBJ2-7|-|13|TRBV20-1|TRBD1
CSAIDRVSGEQYF
TGCAGTGCGATTGACAGGGTCTCCGGCGAGCAGTACTTC
>TRBJ1-1|many|12|TRBV30|-
CAWVEPTTEAFF
TGTGCCTGGGTAGAACCGACCACTGAAGCTTTCTTT
>TRBJ1-5|-|18|TRBV20-1|-
CSARSGRGRGPVNQPQHF
TGCAGTGCTAGATCGGGGCGGGGACGTGGCCCGGTAAATCAGCCCCAGCATTTT
>TRBJ2-2|few|15|TRBV5-1|-
CASTFTWSNTGELFF
TGCGCCAGCACTTTCACTTGGTCCAACACCGGGGAGCTGTTTTTT
>TRBJ2-7|many|14|TRBV2|-
CASSDLVQTYEQYF
TGTGCCAGCAGTGATCTGGTACAGACCTACGAGCAGTACTTC
>TRBJ2-7|-|13|TRBV11-2|-
CASSPPWSYEQYF
TGTGCCAGCAGCCCACCGTGGTCCTACGAGCAGTACTTC
>TRBJ1-2|-|14|TRBV12-3/TRBV12-4|-
CAGSHRRSRYGYTF
TGTGCCGGCAGTCACCGACGGAGCCGCTATGGCTACACCTTC
>TRBJ2-7|many|15|TRBV28|TRBD1
CASSSTGTETYEQYF
TGTGCCAGCAGTTCTACCGGGACAGAAACCTACGAGCAGTACTTC
>TRBJ2-5|many|14|TRBV29-1|TRBD1
CSVRDRGYQETQYF
TGCAGCGTCCGGGACAGGGGGTACCAAGAGACCCAGTACTTC
>TRBJ2-7|many|15|TRBV6-2/TRBV6-3|TRBD2
CASSYGGRSSYEQYF
TGTGCCAGCAGTTATGGCGGGAGAAGTTCCTACGAGCAGTACTTC
>TRBJ1-5|many|14|TRBV20-1|-
CSARDGGNGQPQHF
TGCAGTGCTAGAGATGGCGGGAACGGTCAGCCCCAGCATTTT
>TRBJ2-7|many|13|TRBV5-1|TRBD2
CASSGLDSYEQYF
TGCGCCAGCAGTGGACTAGACTCCTACGAGCAGTACTTC
>TRBJ2-7|-|13|TRBV28|-
CASTLSSSYEQSF
TGTGCCAGCACCCTCAGCAGTTCCTACGAGCAGTCCTTC
>TRBJ1-2|few|15|TRBV9|-
CASSVGRGNLYGYTF
TGTGCCAGCAGCGTAGGTCGGGGAAACCTCTATGGCTACACCTTC
>TRBJ1-1|-|15|TRBV12-3/TRBV12-4|TRBD1
CASSDPGQGITEAFF
TGTGCCAGCAGTGATCCGGGACAGGGTATAACTGAAGCTTTCTTT
>TRBJ2-7|many|15|TRBV6-1|-
CARASGGESSYEQYF
TGTGCCAGGGCCTCCGGGGGCGAGAGCTCCTACGAGCAGTACTTC
>TRBJ2-4|many|14|TRBV7-9|TRBD1
CASSLALTGGIQYF
TGTGCCAGCAGCTTAGCGTTGACAGGGGGCATTCAGTACTTC
>TRBJ2-5|many|15|TRBV28|-
CASSLLTTSQETQYF
TGTGCCAGCAGTTTACTTACGACAAGTCAAGAGACCCAGTACTTC
>TRBJ1-5|-|16|TRBV20-1|-
CSARDSAKLSNQPQHF
TGCAGTGCTAGAGATTCAGCAAAACTTAGCAATCAGCCCCAGCATTTT
>TRBJ1-2|-|13|TRBV6-2/TRBV6-3|-
CASGYRANYGYTF
TGTGCCAGCGGATACAGGGCGAACTATGGCTACACCTTC
>TRBJ1-1|many|16|TRBV5-1|TRBD1
CASTSGGGQGNTEAFF
TGCGCCAGCACCTCCGGGGGGGGACAGGGGAACACTGAAGCTTTCTTT
>TRBJ1-2|-|12|TRBV12-3/TRBV12-4|TRBD1
CASEGQGAGYTF
TGTGCCAGCGAAGGGCAGGGGGCGGGCTACACCTTC
>TRBJ2-7|many|14|TRBV7-8|-
CASSQGGGRDEQYF
TGTGCCAGCAGCCAAGGGGGGGGTAGGGACGAGCAGTACTTC
>TRBJ2-7|-|14|TRBV12-3/TRBV12-4|-
CASSFSGYFYEQYF
TGTGCCAGCAGTTTTTCGGGCTACTTCTACGAGCAGTACTTC
>TRBJ1-2|-|14|TRBV6-1|-
CASSPRNTGYGYTF
TGTGCCAGCAGCCCCCGGAACACAGGATATGGCTACACCTTC
>TRBJ2-7|many|12|TRBV14|-
CASSTNGYEQYF
TGTGCCAGCAGCACAAACGGCTACGAGCAGTACTTC
>TRBJ1-1|many|13|TRBV30|-
CAWSVVTNTEAFF
TGTGCCTGGAGTGTGGTGACAAACACTGAAGCTTTCTTT